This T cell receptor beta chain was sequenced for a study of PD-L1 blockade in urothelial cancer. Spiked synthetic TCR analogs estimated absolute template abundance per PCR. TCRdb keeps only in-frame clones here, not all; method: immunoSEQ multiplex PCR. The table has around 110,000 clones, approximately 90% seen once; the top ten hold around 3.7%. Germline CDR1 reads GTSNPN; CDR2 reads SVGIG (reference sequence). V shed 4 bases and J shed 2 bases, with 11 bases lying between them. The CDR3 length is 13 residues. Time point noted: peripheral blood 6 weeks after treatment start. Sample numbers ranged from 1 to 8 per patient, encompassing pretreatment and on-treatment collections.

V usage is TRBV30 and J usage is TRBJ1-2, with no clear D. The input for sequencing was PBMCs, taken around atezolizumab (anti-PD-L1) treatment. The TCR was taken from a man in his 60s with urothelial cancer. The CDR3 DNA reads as TGTGCCTGGAACCGAGGGCCGAACTATGGCTACACCTTC. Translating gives CAWNRGPNYGYTF.